This T cell receptor beta chain was profiled in a study of identical twins. TCRdb ran MiXCR on the 5' RACE reads and lists one entry per CDR3 protein. The sample has around 490,000 distinct CDR3 sequences, roughly 15% seen once. Only a few counts were recorded for this clonotype. V gave up 4 bases and J gave up 3 bases, with 21 bases separating them. Germline V CDR1 and CDR2: SGHAT, FQNNGV. The CDR3 is made up of 17 amino acids. Another study also made use of these data, one on yellow fever vaccine responses in identical twins.

Sequenced material: CD4+ T cells sorted from blood. The receptor comes from a young woman in good health. The chain couples TRBV11-2 to TRBJ1-1; D is perhaps TRBD1 (6 bases). The chain's CDR3 is CASSSRRSGGSDTEAFF. DNA of the CDR3: TGTGCCAGCAGCTCACGACGGTCGGGGGGCTCTGACACTGAAGCTTTCTTT.